This T cell receptor (beta chain) was found in a study of blood T cell repertoires in COVID-19. Study overall: Spain, Italy and the United States supplied samples that represented acute and convalescent COVID-19. PBMCs, B-cell-depleted T cells, or T cells provided the cDNA or gDNA that made up the material.

TCRdb's copy holds only in-frame clones and misses some; the assay was immunoSEQ multiplex PCR. The data show about 65,000 clones, about 76% seen once. The germline V and J ends were trimmed by 2 bases and 10 bases, with 12 bases remaining between them. The V gene's germline CDR1 is SGHTA and CDR2 FQGTGA. The CDR3 is 14 amino acids. The chain couples TRBV7-3 to TRBJ1-6; tentative D call: TRBD1 (5 bases). Sequencing was done on a sample of peripheral blood. The receptor was isolated from a human donor in a cohort sampled during active COVID-19. The CDR3 is CASSLQGGRSPLHF. The DNA of the CDR3 is TGTGCCAGCAGCTTACAGGGTGGTCGATCACCCCTCCACTTT. Full variable domain (outside the CDR3, taken from reference TRBV7-3 and TRBJ1-6): GAGVSQTPSNKVTEKGKYVELRCDPISGHTALYWYRQSLGQGPEFLIYFQGTGAADDSGLPNDRFFAVRPEGSVSTLKIQRTERGDSAVYLCASSLQGGRSPLHFGNGTRLTVT.